These 23 T cell receptor beta chains were all obtained from the same sample, sequenced in a study of T cells in Graves' hyperthyroidism and ophthalmopathy. The CDR3 regions of TCR beta were amplified from RNA transcripts. In the first-round RT-PCR of the TCR CDR3, the HTBI primer set was used. TCRdb fed the multiplex PCR reads into MiXCR, producing one record per CDR3 protein. The sample holds some 300,000 distinct CDR3 sequences, less than 15% seen once. Source material: blood. Receptor source: a woman aged 25-40 years with Graves' hyperthyroidism that later progressed to Graves' ophthalmopathy.

Many counts were recorded for this clonotype. This rearrangement joins TRBV9 to TRBJ1-1; no definite D call. Germline CDR1 SGDLS, CDR2 YYNGEE. The CDR3 is made up of 15 amino acids. The V gene lost 4 bases and the J gene lost 1 base, with 14 bases spanning the gap. CDR3 sequence: CASSPEVTRNTEAFF. Written as DNA, the CDR3 is TGTGCCAGCAGCCCAGAAGTAACAAGGAACACTGAAGCTTTCTTT.

The sample holds many counts of this clonotype. The gene calls are TRBV20-1 and TRBJ2-2; 7 nucleotides agree with TRBD1. CDR1 is DFQATT and CDR2 is SNEGSKA in the germline V gene (reference sequence). This CDR3 has 15 amino acids. Trimming cost V 6 bases and J 5 bases; bases outside gene matches: 12. The CDR3: CSATEGAGSTGELFF. CDR3 sequence (DNA): TGCAGTGCGACCGAGGGGGCAGGGTCGACCGGGGAGCTGTTTTTT.

The chain joins TRBV5-1 to TRBJ1-3; D not resolved. V lost 4 bases to trimming and J lost 0 bases, with 11 bases between them. CDR1 is SGHRS and CDR2 is YFSETQ in the germline V gene. The CDR3 covers 15 residues. This CDR3 is CASSRNGDSGNTIYF. The CDR3, as DNA: TGCGCCAGCAGCAGAAATGGAGACTCTGGAAACACCATATATTTT.

Many counts were recorded for this clonotype. The chain joins TRBV12-3 or TRBV12-4 to TRBJ1-4; D uncertain. This CDR3 comprises 12 residues. Between the trimmed V and J ends, which lost 2 bases and 8 bases, there was a span of 6 bases. DNA for the CDR3: TGTGCCAGCAGTTTAAAAAGGGAAAAACTGTTTTTT. It translates to CASSLKREKLFF.

This chain connects TRBV7-9 to TRBJ2-7; 10 nucleotides agree with TRBD2. V lost 5 bases to trimming and J lost 4 bases; unmatched junction nucleotides: 11. From germline, CDR1 is SEHNR and CDR2 FQNEAQ (reference sequence). The CDR3 consists of 16 residues. The CDR3 loop reads CASSLAPGTSVYEQYF. The CDR3 DNA reads TGTGCCAGCAGCCTCGCTCCCGGGACTAGCGTTTACGAGCAGTACTTC. The full variable domain, its missing parts supplied by reference TRBV7-9 and TRBJ2-7, is DTGVSQNPRHKITKRGQNVTFRCDPISEHNRLYWYRQTLGQGPEFLTYFQNEAQLEKSRLLSDRFSAERPKGSFSTLEIQRTEQGDSAMYLCASSLAPGTSVYEQYFGPGTRLTVT.

The chain employs TRBV5-5 and TRBJ2-2; 9 bases map to TRBD2. This CDR3 is built from 17 residues. CDR1 is SGHKS and CDR2 is YYEKEE in the germline V gene (reference sequence). With V trimmed by 0 bases and J by 5 bases, 8 bases remained unmatched. The chain's CDR3 is CASSLEALAGTTGELFF. CDR3 coding DNA: TGTGCCAGCAGCTTGGAAGCGCTAGCGGGGACTACCGGGGAGCTGTTTTTT.

This clonotype was counted many times. This sequence joins TRBV7-2 and TRBJ1-2; possible D gene TRBD1, 5 bases. V lost 7 bases and J lost 4, with 16 bases in between. Germline V gene lookup returns CDR1 SGHTA and CDR2 FQGNSA. The CDR3 is 14 amino acids. The chain's CDR3 is CASTPSGGIYGYTF. In nucleotides, the CDR3 is TGTGCCAGCACCCCCAGCGGGGGGATCTATGGCTACACCTTC.

This clonotype was seen repeatedly, ten times or more. The rearrangement links TRBV11-2 to TRBJ2-2, with D possibly being TRBD1 or TRBD2 (5 bases each). This CDR3 comprises 17 residues. CDR1 is SGHAT, CDR2 FQNNGV, per germline. V dropped 4 bases and J dropped 2 bases, with 17 bases sitting between them. The CDR3 DNA reads as TGTGCCAGCAGCTCCGGTCGGGGACCGATTAACACCGGGGAGCTGTTTTTT. Its translation is CASSSGRGPINTGELFF.

This clonotype was detected many times. The chain employs TRBV7-2 and TRBJ2-3; 9 positions match TRBD2. This CDR3 region has 15 residues. V trimming: 1 base; J trimming: 1 base; junction bases outside the gene matches: 0. Germline-derived CDR1 and CDR2 are SGHTA and FQGNSA. DNA of the CDR3: TGTGCCAGCAGCTTAGTAGCGGGAGGCACAGATACGCAGTATTTT. It encodes CASSLVAGGTDTQYF.

The sample holds many counts of this clonotype. The V gene is TRBV3-1, the J gene TRBJ2-1; no firm D call. Trimming left V 1 base short and J 4 bases short, with 5 bases between. Germline CDR1 LGHDT, CDR2 YNNKEL (reference sequence). The CDR3 consists of 13 residues. The CDR3 DNA is TGTGCCAGCAGCCAAGCGCTATACAATGAGCAGTTCTTC. This codes for CASSQALYNEQFF.

The chain combines TRBV24-1 with TRBJ2-5; D uncertain. The germline CDR1 and CDR2 sequences are KGHDR and SFDVKD. CDR3 length equals 15 residues. The germline V and J ends were trimmed by 0 bases and 5 bases, with 12 bases remaining between them. As DNA, the CDR3 is TGTGCCACCAGTGATTTGCGGGCCTCCGGGGAGACCCAGTACTTC. Residues: CATSDLRASGETQYF.

This clonotype was seen repeatedly, ten times or more. The V and J genes are TRBV7-9 and TRBJ2-3; 7 bases line up with TRBD1. The CDR3 spans 15 residues. CDR1 SEHNR and CDR2 FQNEAQ come from the germline V gene (reference sequence). The V segment lost 6 bases and the J segment 1 base; nucleotides outside the gene matches: 7. The CDR3 is CASSRDSRGTDTQYF. The CDR3, as DNA: TGTGCCAGCAGTAGGGACAGTCGGGGCACAGATACGCAGTATTTT.

There are many counts of this clonotype. The rearrangement uses TRBV6-1 and TRBJ2-5; unclear D gene. Germline V gene lookup returns CDR1 MNHNS and CDR2 SASEGT. This CDR3 region has 16 residues. V dropped 6 bases and J dropped 2 bases, with 19 bases sitting between them. The CDR3 DNA reads as TGTGCCAGCAGACCGGCCCTCGGACGGATTCAAGAGACCCAGTACTTC. Translation: CASRPALGRIQETQYF.

This clonotype was picked up a small number of times. The chain employs TRBV4-1 and TRBJ2-1, with TRBD2 matching 7 bases. Germline trimming cut 4 bases from V and 9 bases from J; bases unmatched to any gene: 12. This CDR3 region has 15 residues. Germline loops: CDR1 MGHRA, CDR2 YSYEKL. The CDR3 sequence: CASSPHLAEAGEQFF. CDR3 sequence (DNA): TGCGCCAGCAGCCCACATCTAGCGGAGGCGGGTGAGCAGTTCTTC.

This clonotype was recorded at least ten times. V gene TRBV6-1 combines with J gene TRBJ1-5; tentative D call: TRBD1 (5 bases). The ends were cut back, 7 bases at V and 2 bases at J, with 24 bases in the middle. From germline, CDR1 is MNHNS and CDR2 SASEGT. The CDR3 runs to 18 residues. Here the CDR3 reads CASTYSGAGSAGNQPQHF. The CDR3, as DNA: TGTGCCAGCACCTATAGTGGGGCAGGGTCGGCTGGCAATCAGCCCCAGCATTTT.

The chain links TRBV10-3 to TRBJ1-4; TRBD1 might be the D (5 bases). Trimming removed 5 bases at V and 8 bases at J, with 12 bases between. CDR1 and CDR2 (germline): ENHRY, SYGVKD. CDR3 length: 13 amino acids. The CDR3 region is CAISSGEGEKLFF. The CDR3 region has the DNA TGTGCCATCAGTTCGGGGGAAGGAGAAAAACTGTTTTTT.

This clonotype came up many times. This chain links TRBV6-2 or TRBV6-3 with TRBJ2-2; D is uncertain. The V end was cut by 4 bases, the J end by 4 bases, with 16 bases between. Looked up from germline, CDR1 is MNHEY and CDR2 is SVGEGT. This CDR3 is built from 16 residues. DNA of the CDR3: TGTGCCAGCAGTTTAGGAGTGATAATGTTCACCGGGGAGCTGTTTTTT. Residues: CASSLGVIMFTGELFF.

This clonotype was counted ten times or more. The chain joins TRBV5-1 to TRBJ2-7; 7 positions agree with TRBD1. The germline CDR1 and CDR2 sequences are SGHRS and YFSETQ. Trimming cost V 0 bases and J 2 bases; bases outside gene matches: 5. This CDR3 is 15 amino acids long. Here the CDR3 reads CASSLGDSAAYEQYF. The DNA of the CDR3 is TGCGCCAGCAGCTTGGGGGACAGTGCAGCCTACGAGCAGTACTTC.

The rearrangement joins TRBV7-8 to TRBJ1-5; D is perhaps TRBD1 (5 bases). The CDR3 length is 17 residues. Germline V gene sequence: CDR1 SGHVS, CDR2 FQNEAQ. Trimming took off 0 bases at V and 2 bases at J, with 14 bases between the two ends. The CDR3 reads CASSLAATARGNQPQHF. CDR3 coding DNA: TGTGCCAGCAGCTTAGCAGCTACTGCCAGGGGCAATCAGCCCCAGCATTTT.

This clonotype was observed at least ten times. The genes are TRBV11-3 and TRBJ2-5; D may correspond to TRBD1 or TRBD2 (6 bases each). The germline CDR1 and CDR2 sequences are SGHNT and YENEEA. Trimming cost V 4 bases and J 5 bases, with 17 bases left between them. This CDR3 comprises 15 residues. CDR3 in amino acids: CASSSEGHPGETQYF. The CDR3, as DNA: TGTGCCAGCAGCTCGGAGGGACACCCGGGGGAGACCCAGTACTTC.

This clonotype has a handful of counts. This rearrangement joins TRBV5-6 to TRBJ2-1; 16 bases are shared with TRBD2. V dropped 4 bases and J dropped 2; count of bases not matched to a gene: 9. The germline V gene encodes CDR1 SGHDT and CDR2 YYEEEE. This CDR3 spans 19 amino acids. The CDR3 DNA reads as TGTGCCAGCAGCACCGGGACTAGCGGGAGGGGGGGGGCCTACAATGAGCAGTTCTTC. Its protein is CASSTGTSGRGGAYNEQFF. Variable domain in full (rest from reference TRBV5-6 and TRBJ2-1): DAGVTQSPTHLIKTRGQQVTLRCSPKSGHDTVSWYQQALGQGPQFIFQYYEEEERQRGNFPDRFSGHQFPNYSSELNVNALLLGDSALYLCASSTGTSGRGGAYNEQFFGPGTRLTVL.

The J gene is TRBJ1-6, the V gene TRBV28; possible D gene TRBD1, 5 bases. Trimming cost V 6 bases and J 0 bases, with 21 bases left between them. CDR3 length: 19 amino acids. From germline, CDR1 is MDHEN and CDR2 SYDVKM. CDR3: CASRLNTRGQSSYNSPLHF. In DNA form, the CDR3 reads TGTGCCAGCAGGTTAAACACAAGGGGTCAGAGCTCCTATAATTCACCCCTCCACTTT.

This clonotype was detected many times. The chain has TRBV7-9 and TRBJ2-1; 15 bases line up with TRBD2. The junction had 9 bases not matched to a gene; V was cut back by 1 base and J by 11 bases. The CDR3 spans 17 residues. Germline assignment: CDR1 SEHNR and CDR2 FQNEAQ (reference sequence). This CDR3 is CASSLGGTSGRLIQQFF. The DNA for the CDR3 is TGTGCCAGCAGCTTAGGCGGGACTAGCGGGAGGTTAATTCAGCAGTTCTTC.